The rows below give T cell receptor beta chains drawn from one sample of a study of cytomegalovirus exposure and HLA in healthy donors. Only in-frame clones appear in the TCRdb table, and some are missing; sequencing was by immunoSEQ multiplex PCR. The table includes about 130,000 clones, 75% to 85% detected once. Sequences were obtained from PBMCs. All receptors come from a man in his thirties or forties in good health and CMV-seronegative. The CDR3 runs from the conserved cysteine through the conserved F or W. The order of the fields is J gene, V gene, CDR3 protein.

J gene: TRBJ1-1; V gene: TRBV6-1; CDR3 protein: CASRSEGVTEAFF
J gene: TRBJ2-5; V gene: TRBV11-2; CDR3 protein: CASSLEGGRETQYF
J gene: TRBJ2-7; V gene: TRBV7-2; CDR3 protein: CASSLSYSNEEQYF
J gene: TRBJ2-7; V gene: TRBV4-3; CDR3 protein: CASSPFLWDRGYEQYF
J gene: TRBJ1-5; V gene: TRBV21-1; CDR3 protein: CASSKTITGGQPQHF
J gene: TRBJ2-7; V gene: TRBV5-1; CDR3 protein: CASSVSGIPYEQYF
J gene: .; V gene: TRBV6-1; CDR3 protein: CASSEALRSYEQYF
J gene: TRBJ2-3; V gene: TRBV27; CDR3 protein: CASRVRLTDTQYF
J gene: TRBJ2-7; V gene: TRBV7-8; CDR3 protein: CASSSGGSGAYEQYF
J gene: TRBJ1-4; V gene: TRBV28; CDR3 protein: CASSNLQGGDEKLFF
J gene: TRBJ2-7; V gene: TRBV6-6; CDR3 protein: CASGSWTSGGGYEQYF
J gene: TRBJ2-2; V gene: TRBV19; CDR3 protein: CASIGLIPGGDTGELFF
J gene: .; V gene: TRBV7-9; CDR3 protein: CASGTSGRYEQYF
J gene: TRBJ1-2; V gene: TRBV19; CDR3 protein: CASSIEDREYYGYTF
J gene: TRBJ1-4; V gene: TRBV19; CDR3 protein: CASSTFNRGLSNEKLFF
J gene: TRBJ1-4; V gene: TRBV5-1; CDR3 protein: CASSLVGQRGEKLFF
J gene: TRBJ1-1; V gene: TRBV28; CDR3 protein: CASSGHGTTNTEAFF
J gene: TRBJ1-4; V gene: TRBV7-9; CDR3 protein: CASSSDRDEKLFF
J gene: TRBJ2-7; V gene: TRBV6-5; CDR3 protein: CASSWDRDYEQYF
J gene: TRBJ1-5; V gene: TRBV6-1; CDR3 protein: CASTSITQGDQPQHF
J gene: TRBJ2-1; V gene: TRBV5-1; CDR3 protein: CASSLLVGGSNEQFF
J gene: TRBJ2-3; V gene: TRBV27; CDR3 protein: CASSFGTSSTDTQYF
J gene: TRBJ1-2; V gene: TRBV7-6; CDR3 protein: CASSLVDRGGGYPF
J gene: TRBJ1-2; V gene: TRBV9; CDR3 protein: CASSVGGRGNGYTF
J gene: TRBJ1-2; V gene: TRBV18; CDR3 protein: CASSPPGDGYTF
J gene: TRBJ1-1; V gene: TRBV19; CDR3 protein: CASSSTGFFSTEAFF
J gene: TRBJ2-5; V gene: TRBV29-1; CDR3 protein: CSVVTGSEETQYF
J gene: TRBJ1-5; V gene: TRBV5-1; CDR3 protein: CASSPGGTNSNQPQHF
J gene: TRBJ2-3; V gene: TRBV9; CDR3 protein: CASSVARAGTDTQYF
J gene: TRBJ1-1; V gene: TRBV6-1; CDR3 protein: CASSEARGTEAFF
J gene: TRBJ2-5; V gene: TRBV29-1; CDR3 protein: CSVEGQGVPETQYF
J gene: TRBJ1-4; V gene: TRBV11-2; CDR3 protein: CASSPPEQGLNEKLFF
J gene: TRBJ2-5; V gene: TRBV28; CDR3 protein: CASSLEETQYF
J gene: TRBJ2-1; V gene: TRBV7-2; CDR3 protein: CASSRRGLAGRGEQFF
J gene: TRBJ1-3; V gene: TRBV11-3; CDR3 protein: CASSPTSRGLGNTIYF
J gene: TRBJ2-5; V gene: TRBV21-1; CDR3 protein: CASSKGGRVKTQYF
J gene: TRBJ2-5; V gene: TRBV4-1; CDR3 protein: CASRAGKAAGETQYF
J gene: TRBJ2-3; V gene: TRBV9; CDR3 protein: CASSVNPDRDTQYF